One sample yielded the 26 T cell receptor beta chains listed below, sequenced in a study of shared clonotypes between healthy human individuals. TCRdb's copy holds only in-frame clones and misses some; the assay was immunoSEQ multiplex PCR. Here the sample spans 550,000 to 700,000 clones, approximately 73% being singletons. Sequencing was carried out using memory CD4+ T cells sorted from blood. As for subset: CD45RA-negative fraction. All receptors derive from a young woman in good health.

J is TRBJ2-5 and V is TRBV4-2; D is unresolved. This CDR3 has 12 amino acids. Trimming cost V 0 bases and J 5 bases, with 4 bases left between them. Germline V CDR1 and CDR2: LGHNA, YNFKEQ. The DNA for the CDR3 is TGTGCCAGCAGCCAAGAGACGGAGACCCAGTACTTC. This gives the protein CASSQETETQYF.

The rearrangement links TRBV21-1 to TRBJ1-1. TRBV21-1 has pseudogene status. The CDR3 sequence is 15 residues long. The chain's CDR3 is CASSKGGGGGCEAFF. CDR3 sequence (DNA): TGTGCCAGCAGCAAAGGGGGAGGGGGAGGCTGTGAAGCTTTCTTT.

This chain uses TRBV18 with TRBJ2-3; no clear D gene. The V and J ends lost 6 bases and 2 bases respectively, with 15 bases between them. The CDR3 sequence is 15 residues long. The V gene's germline CDR1 is KGHSH and CDR2 LQKENI. The CDR3 DNA reads TGTGCCAGCTCGACGTTGGGAACTCTCACAGATACGCAGTATTTT. It is translated as CASSTLGTLTDTQYF.

The J gene is TRBJ1-1, the V gene TRBV19; 8 bases line up with TRBD1. J gave up 1 base and V 8 bases, and 9 bases lay outside the gene matches. Per the germline V gene, CDR1 is LNHDA and CDR2 is SQIVND (reference sequence). CDR3 size: 15 residues. The CDR3 reads CASGQGTEGNTEAFF. The CDR3 DNA reads TGTGCCAGTGGACAGGGAACAGAGGGGAACACTGAAGCTTTCTTT.

This rearrangement joins TRBV5-5 to TRBJ2-7; possible D gene TRBD1, 5 bases. Between the trimmed V and J ends, which lost 0 bases and 4 bases, there was a span of 11 bases. Germline V lookup: CDR1 SGHKS, CDR2 YYEKEE (reference sequence). The CDR3 covers 14 residues. CDR3 DNA: TGTGCCAGCAGCTTGGAGTTGGGGCAGTACGAGCAGTACTTC. Translation gives CASSLELGQYEQYF. Full variable domain (remainder filled in from reference TRBV5-5 and TRBJ2-7): DAGVTQSPTHLIKTRGQQVTLRCSPISGHKSVSWYQQVLGQGPQFIFQYYEKEERGRGNFPDRFSARQFPNYSSELNVNALLLGDSALYLCASSLELGQYEQYFGPGTRLTVT.

Points on this clone: An end of the junction does not agree with germline; a read error may underlie this. V usage is TRBV6-1 and J usage is TRBJ2-7; no clear D. Germline V lookup: CDR1 MNHNS, CDR2 SASEGT. CDR3 size: 15 residues. CDR3 in amino acids: CASSRAVGRSSEQYF. Here the CDR3 DNA reads TGTGCCAGCAGTCGTGCGGTTGGACGGTCCTCCGAGCAGTACTTC.

The rearrangement joins TRBV7-8 to TRBJ2-3, with 9 bases that match TRBD1. Germline trimming cut 3 bases from V and 4 bases from J; bases unmatched to any gene: 2. The CDR3 is 14 amino acids. The germline CDR1 and CDR2 sequences are SGHVS and FQNEAQ. The CDR3 nucleotides read TGTGCCAGCAGCTTTACAGGGGGCGCAGATACGCAGTATTTT. Translation: CASSFTGGADTQYF.

This clone has just a few counts. The chain carries TRBV28 and TRBJ2-7; D uncertain. With 11 bases removed from V and 3 bases from J, the gap between germline ends came to 14 bases. Germline CDR1 reads MDHEN; CDR2 reads SYDVKM. CDR3 size: 12 residues. The CDR3 nucleotides read TGTGCCGGCCCACGTCCCTACTACGAGCAGTACTTC. It encodes CAGPRPYYEQYF.

The chain employs TRBV2 and TRBJ2-7; D not certain. The germline V gene has CDR1 SNHLY and CDR2 FYNNEI. Trimming removed 4 bases from V and 5 bases from J, with 6 bases in between. The CDR3 runs to 11 residues. The CDR3 loop is CASSVFNEQYF. In DNA, the CDR3 is TGTGCCAGCAGTGTGTTTAACGAGCAGTACTTC.

This chain joins TRBV7-3 and TRBJ2-5, with TRBD1 matching 8 bases. Losses at the gene ends were 4 bases for V and 1 base for J; bases not matched to a gene: 5. Germline loops: CDR1 SGHTA, CDR2 FQGTGA. The CDR3 loop spans 15 amino acids. The CDR3 nucleotides are TGTGCCAGCAGCTCCGGACAGGGCGGCCAAGAGACCCAGTACTTC. Encoded protein: CASSSGQGGQETQYF.

About this clone: This sequence may be a read error, since a much larger clone differs from it by one base. V usage is TRBV2 and J usage is TRBJ2-1, with D hard to call. The germline V gene encodes CDR1 SNHLY and CDR2 FYNNEI. CDR3 size: 13 residues. CDR3 region: CASSTLGHNKQFF. DNA of the CDR3: TGTGCCAGCAGTACTCTGGGCCACAATAAGCAGTTCTTC.

The chain employs TRBV18 and TRBJ2-1; D might be TRBD1 or TRBD2, each matching 5 bases. From germline, CDR1 is KGHSH and CDR2 LQKENI. The CDR3 runs 16 residues. V shed 1 base and J shed 0 bases, with 10 bases lying between them. The chain's CDR3 is CASSPRDASSYNEQFF. The DNA for the CDR3 is TGTGCCAGCTCACCACGGGACGCGAGCTCCTACAATGAGCAGTTCTTC. The whole variable domain, remainder taken from reference TRBV18 and TRBJ2-1, is NAGVMQNPRHLVRRRGQEARLRCSPMKGHSHVYWYRQLPEEGLKFMVYLQKENIIDESGMPKERFSAEFPKEGPSILRIQQVVRGDSAAYFCASSPRDASSYNEQFFGPGTRLTVL.

V is TRBV19 and J is TRBJ1-3, with no clear D. Germline loops: CDR1 LNHDA, CDR2 SQIVND (reference sequence). Trimming pared 7 bases from V and 0 bases from J, leaving 10 bases between. This CDR3 has 14 amino acids. Here the CDR3 DNA reads TGTGCCAGTACCGCCACTCACTCTGGAAACACCATATATTTT. This codes for CASTATHSGNTIYF.

As for this clone: The identical CDR3 is also encoded by other nucleotide sequences in the sample. V and J are TRBV5-1 and TRBJ2-1; TRBD2 agrees at 10 bases. Germline-derived CDR1 and CDR2 are SGHRS and YFSETQ. CDR3 length: 15 amino acids. V trimming: 5 bases; J trimming: 4 bases; junction bases outside the gene matches: 6. The CDR3: CASSLSSGSYNEQFF. CDR3 nucleotides: TGCGCCAGCAGTTTATCTAGCGGGAGTTACAATGAGCAGTTCTTC.

This clone was recorded a few times. The chain combines TRBV19 with TRBJ2-3; D not resolved. Germline V lookup: CDR1 LNHDA, CDR2 SQIVND (reference sequence). Deletions cut 7 bases from V and 0 bases from J, with 14 bases between. The CDR3 is 15 residues long. This CDR3 is CASTASVLSTDTQYF. CDR3 sequence (DNA): TGTGCCAGTACCGCCTCGGTCCTTAGCACAGATACGCAGTATTTT.

V gene TRBV7-2 combines with J gene TRBJ2-7, with TRBD2 matching 16 bases. The CDR3 totals 17 residues. After removal of 5 bases from V and 4 bases from J, the junction contained 8 bases not matched to a gene. CDR1 and CDR2 from the germline V gene are SGHTA and FQGNSA. The CDR3 here is CASSISGTSGRGYEQYF. The CDR3 DNA reads TGTGCCAGCAGCATTTCCGGGACTAGCGGGAGGGGGTACGAGCAGTACTTC.

The rearrangement uses TRBV6-1 and TRBJ1-1, with D hard to call. V was cut by 1 base and J by 1 base, with 7 bases left in between. CDR3 length: 14 residues. Germline V lookup: CDR1 MNHNS, CDR2 SASEGT. In DNA form, the CDR3 reads TGTGCCAGCAGTGAAGGCATGGAGAACACTGAAGCTTTCTTT. Protein sequence: CASSEGMENTEAFF.

The V gene is TRBV28, the J gene TRBJ2-3; TRBD2 matches 10 bases. Germline loops: CDR1 MDHEN, CDR2 SYDVKM. This CDR3 spans 13 amino acids. V shed 8 bases, J shed 3 bases, and the junction held 2 bases outside the gene matches. CDR3 DNA sequence: TGTGCCAGCGGACTAGCGGCTACAGATACGCAGTATTTT. Translation gives CASGLAATDTQYF.

Comment on this clone: Other DNA sequences in the same sample also yield this CDR3. V gene TRBV28 combines with J gene TRBJ2-7; D not certain. Germline CDR1 reads MDHEN; CDR2 reads SYDVKM. This CDR3 contains 12 residues. V lost 8 bases to trimming and J lost 1 base, with 9 bases between them. The CDR3 loop is CASSRASYEQYF. The CDR3 DNA follows: TGTGCCAGCTCACGGGCATCCTACGAGCAGTACTTC.

The DNA of the CDR3 is TGTGCCTGGACAGCTACCAGTTGGGGCACTGAAGCTTTCTTT. Translated: CAWTATSWGTEAFF. The chain links TRBV30 to TRBJ1-1; D is uncertain. Germline V gene lookup returns CDR1 GTSNPN and CDR2 SVGIG (reference sequence). The length of the CDR3 is 14 residues. Trimming shortened V by 4 bases and J by 4 bases, and 16 bases separated the two germline ends.

This chain connects TRBV10-3 to TRBJ2-3; 7 nucleotides align to TRBD2. This CDR3 contains 18 residues. With V trimmed by 6 bases and J by 4 bases, 19 bases remained unmatched. The germline V gene encodes CDR1 ENHRY and CDR2 SYGVKD. The CDR3 sequence is CAIRKGSGGGPESDTQYF. As DNA, the CDR3 is TGTGCCATCAGGAAGGGCTCCGGGGGAGGGCCGGAGTCAGATACGCAGTATTTT.

The rearrangement links TRBV29-1 to TRBJ1-4; D call uncertain. The CDR3 sequence is 12 residues long. CDR1 SQVTM and CDR2 ANQGSEA come from the germline V gene. V was trimmed by 4 bases and J by 4 bases, leaving 7 bases between them. The CDR3 nucleotides are TGCAGCGTTGGGCGGGTTAATGAAAAACTGTTTTTT. This gives the protein CSVGRVNEKLFF.

In DNA form, the CDR3 reads TGTGCCAGCAGCTTATCAGGGAGGGGGAGCAATCAGCCCCAGCATTTT. Translating gives CASSLSGRGSNQPQHF. The chain recombines TRBV7-8 with TRBJ1-5; tentative D call: TRBD1 (6 bases). Trimming shortened V by 2 bases and J by 1 base, and 12 bases separated the two germline ends. The CDR3 has 16 amino acids. Per germline, CDR1 SGHVS and CDR2 FQNEAQ.

This clone was found a few times. The chain joins TRBV25-1 to TRBJ2-7; D may be TRBD2 (6 bases). The V and J ends lost 8 bases and 6 bases respectively, with 20 bases between them. The length of the CDR3 is 14 residues. Per germline, CDR1 MGHDK and CDR2 SYGVNS. In DNA form, the CDR3 reads TGTGCCAGCTCACCTACTGGGAGGCACGGCGAGCAGTACTTC. It yields the protein CASSPTGRHGEQYF.

The chain has TRBV5-1 and TRBJ1-1; 7 positions agree with TRBD1. Losses at the gene ends were 3 bases for V and 4 bases for J; bases not matched to a gene: 9. Germline CDR1 is SGHRS and CDR2 is YFSETQ. This CDR3 has 15 residues. This CDR3 is CASSSDEGTATEAFF. DNA for the CDR3: TGCGCCAGCAGCTCGGATGAAGGGACAGCCACTGAAGCTTTCTTT.

This clone was detected a few times. V gene TRBV29-1 combines with J gene TRBJ2-2; D is perhaps TRBD2 (5 bases). The V end lost 4 bases, the J end lost 1 base, and 16 bases lay between the germline ends. Germline V gene lookup returns CDR1 SQVTM and CDR2 ANQGSEA. The CDR3 consists of 16 residues. The DNA of the CDR3 is TGCAGCGTTGTGTTATCCTCTAGCTTGAACACCGGGGAGCTGTTTTTT. Amino acids: CSVVLSSSLNTGELFF.